This TCR beta chain was recovered during a study of Graves' ophthalmopathy and Graves' hyperthyroidism. The wider study: Investigators collected peripheral blood at initial diagnosis, before any treatment was given.

Amplified material comprised TCR beta CDR3 regions derived from RNA transcripts. The workflow started with a first-round RT-PCR run with HTBI primers and then moved on to a second-round multiplex PCR. One entry per CDR3 protein, called by TCRdb with MiXCR from the multiplex PCR reads. Of roughly 610,000 distinct CDR3 sequences in the sample, 22% were seen once. Germline V lookup: CDR1 SQVTM, CDR2 ANQGSEA. The ends were cut back, 7 bases at V and 6 bases at J, with 10 bases in the middle. This CDR3 has 10 residues. This clonotype was seen a few times. The specimen was peripheral blood. The chain employs TRBV29-1 and TRBJ2-7; tentatively, D is TRBD2 (5 bases). The sequence derives from a woman aged 18-35 years with stable Graves' hyperthyroidism. Some clones in this sample may be carry-over from other donors' samples. This chain's CDR3 is CSAPRGEQYF. CDR3 DNA: TGCAGCGCCCCCCGGGGCGAGCAGTACTTC.